These 21 T cell receptor beta chains were sequenced from one sample in a study of blood T cells in healthy people across ages. Through a sample-barcoded 5' primer and a J-beta primer mix, a second PCR was run for 7 to 11 cycles. MiXCR, applied by TCRdb to the 5' RACE reads, yields one record per CDR3 protein. The table lists roughly 900,000 distinct CDR3 sequences, roughly 50% of them singletons. The sequencing input was blood. Source of these receptors: a man aged 30 to 45 in good health.

Remarks on this clonotype: Possible read error: a much larger clone is one base away. The chain employs TRBV20-1 and TRBJ2-7, with 9 bases aligning to TRBD1. The CDR3 length is 15 residues. Losses at the gene ends were 3 bases for V and 7 bases for J; bases not matched to a gene: 13. Germline CDR1 DFQATT, CDR2 SNEGSKA (reference sequence). The CDR3 nucleotides read TGCAGTGCTAGCAAGCCACCGGGACAGGGCAATGAGCAGTACTTC. The encoded protein is CSASKPPGQGNEQYF.

This clonotype turned up a few times. V gene TRBV25-1 combines with J gene TRBJ1-2, with D maybe TRBD1 (5 bases). CDR3 length: 13 amino acids. Trimming cost V 3 bases and J 6 bases, with 11 bases left between them. The germline gives CDR1 MGHDK, CDR2 SYGVNS. The CDR3 region is CASSEGRDHGYTF. CDR3 nucleotides: TGTGCCAGCAGTGAGGGCAGGGACCATGGCTACACCTTC.

The rearrangement uses TRBV24-1 and TRBJ2-1; no clear D. Germline CDR1 KGHDR, CDR2 SFDVKD. V lost 5 bases to trimming and J lost 6 bases, with 4 bases between them. This CDR3 has 11 residues. The CDR3 DNA reads TGTGCCACCAGTGGTGCCAATGAGCAGTTCTTC. Its protein is CATSGANEQFF.

The chain uses TRBV4-1 and TRBJ2-2; 14 bases are shared with TRBD2. The V and J ends lost 4 bases and 5 bases, in that order; junction bases with no gene match: 9. The V gene's germline CDR1 is MGHRA and CDR2 YSYEKL. This CDR3 has 18 amino acids. CDR3 DNA sequence: TGCGCCAGCAGCCCAAAGACTAGCGGGGGGGCCGGAACCGGGGAGCTGTTTTTT. Translation: CASSPKTSGGAGTGELFF.

In this sample, this clonotype turned up a few times. This sequence joins TRBV3-1 and TRBJ2-7, with unresolved D. V was trimmed by 3 bases and J by 4 bases, leaving 13 bases between them. This CDR3 has 14 residues. CDR1 is LGHDT and CDR2 is YNNKEL in the germline V gene (reference sequence). CDR3 sequence: CASSQELPPYEQYF. Here the CDR3 DNA reads TGTGCCAGCAGCCAGGAACTACCCCCGTACGAGCAGTACTTC.

The chain couples TRBV10-3 to TRBJ2-7; D could derive from TRBD1 or TRBD2 (5 bases each). Trimming pared 4 bases from V and 1 base from J, leaving 11 bases between. The CDR3 sequence is 14 residues long. Germline V gene lookup returns CDR1 ENHRY and CDR2 SYGVKD. Here the CDR3 DNA reads TGTGCCATCAGTGTCCGGGACGGGTCCTACGAGCAGTACTTC. Amino acid sequence: CAISVRDGSYEQYF.

The chain is built from TRBV28 and TRBJ2-5; TRBD2 aligns across 8 bases. Germline V gene sequence: CDR1 MDHEN, CDR2 SYDVKM. The junction had 9 bases not matched to a gene; V was cut back by 4 bases and J by 5 bases. This CDR3 is built from 15 residues. Here the CDR3 reads CASSSLGGAGETQYF. CDR3 bases: TGTGCCAGCAGTTCCCTCGGGGGGGCGGGGGAGACCCAGTACTTC.

The V and J genes are TRBV6-2 or TRBV6-3 and TRBJ2-1; TRBD2 matches 13 bases. J gave up 7 bases and V 6 bases, and 6 bases lay outside the gene matches. The CDR3 contains 15 residues. Germline CDR1 is MNHEY and CDR2 is SVGEGT. DNA of the CDR3: TGTGCCAGCAGCCCCGGGACTAGCGGGGAGAATGAGCAGTTCTTC. Residues: CASSPGTSGENEQFF.

This clonotype has more than one count but fewer than ten. The CDR3 DNA follows: TGCGCCAGCAGCTGGCCGCGGACCGCCTCGGGCAGTTACAATGAGCAGTTCTTC. It translates to CASSWPRTASGSYNEQFF. This sequence joins TRBV5-1 and TRBJ2-1, with D uncertain. V gave up 3 bases and J gave up 4 bases, with 23 bases separating them. Germline V gives CDR1 SGHRS, CDR2 YFSETQ. This CDR3 comprises 18 residues.

This clonotype was picked up a small number of times. The rearrangement uses TRBV5-1 and TRBJ2-5; 8 nucleotides match TRBD1. CDR3 length: 15 amino acids. The germline V gene encodes CDR1 SGHRS and CDR2 YFSETQ. The trim removed 4 bases at V and 2 bases at J, leaving 7 bases unmatched. The CDR3 nucleotides are TGCGCCAGCAGCGGCAGGGGGCTACCTCAAGAGACCCAGTACTTC. This translates into CASSGRGLPQETQYF.

The rearrangement joins TRBV20-1 to TRBJ1-5, with D possibly TRBD1 on 5 matching bases. The CDR3 totals 15 residues. Germline CDR1 DFQATT, CDR2 SNEGSKA (reference sequence). V lost 0 bases and J lost 4, with 13 bases in between. The chain's CDR3 is CSARDRVGLNQPQHF. DNA for the CDR3: TGCAGTGCTAGAGACAGGGTGGGCCTAAATCAGCCCCAGCATTTT.

This clonotype showed up just a few times. The chain uses TRBV15 and TRBJ1-2, with D possibly being TRBD1 (5 bases). The CDR3 is made up of 15 amino acids. The germline V gene encodes CDR1 LNHNV and CDR2 YYDKDF (reference sequence). Trimming took 5 bases from V and 2 from J, leaving 15 bases between them. The DNA of the CDR3 is TGTGCCACCAGCCCGGGGCAGGGAAGCAACTATGGCTACACCTTC. Translated: CATSPGQGSNYGYTF.

This clonotype was detected a few times. This chain connects TRBV28 to TRBJ2-5; 7 positions agree with TRBD2. The V gene end was trimmed by 5 bases and the J gene end by 0 bases; junction bases not matched to a gene: 9. Germline CDR1 is MDHEN and CDR2 is SYDVKM. The CDR3 is 16 residues long. The CDR3 DNA is TGTGCCAGCAGTATCCCGGGGCTAGCGGACCAAGAGACCCAGTACTTC. It encodes CASSIPGLADQETQYF.

This clonotype showed up just once. The chain combines TRBV6-1 with TRBJ1-6; D not resolved. V shed 1 base and J shed 14 bases, with 15 bases lying between them. Per germline, CDR1 MNHNS and CDR2 SASEGT. The CDR3 length is 14 residues. As DNA, the CDR3 is TGTGCCAGCAGTGAAGGGACCAGGAGGTTCACCCTCCACTTT. Its translation: CASSEGTRRFTLHF.

The rearrangement uses TRBV5-1 and TRBJ1-1; tentatively, D is TRBD1 (5 bases). This CDR3 comprises 14 residues. Trimming stripped 0 bases from V and 4 bases from J, with 10 bases between. Germline lookup yields CDR1 SGHRS and CDR2 YFSETQ. This CDR3 is CASSLDRDGTEAFF. The DNA of the CDR3 is TGCGCCAGCAGCTTGGATCGGGACGGCACTGAAGCTTTCTTT.

This clonotype was recorded a few times. This CDR3 is CASSGTGVLETQYF. The CDR3 region has the DNA TGTGCCAGCAGCGGGACAGGGGTTCTAGAGACCCAGTACTTC. The chain combines TRBV3-1 with TRBJ2-5; 10 nucleotides line up with TRBD1. This CDR3 is built from 14 residues. Germline V gene lookup returns CDR1 LGHDT and CDR2 YNNKEL (reference sequence). Germline trimming cut 5 bases from V and 4 bases from J; bases unmatched to any gene: 4.

Turning to this clonotype: At one boundary the junction diverges from the germline segment, which might be a read error. This sequence joins TRBV28 and TRBJ2-1, with D unresolved. Looked up from germline, CDR1 is MDHEN and CDR2 is SYDVKM. CDR3 length equals 15 residues. The CDR3 is CASSRQPQAYNERFF. The CDR3 DNA reads TGTGCCAGCAGTCGACAACCCCAGGCGTACAATGAGCGGTTCTTC.

The CDR3 sequence is CASSASGGAYWGTDTQYF. CDR3 bases: TGTGCCAGCAGCGCTAGCGGGGGAGCCTACTGGGGCACAGATACGCAGTATTTT. The chain uses TRBV9 and TRBJ2-3; 10 nucleotides match TRBD2. With 3 bases clipped from V and 1 base from J, the junction kept 11 bases outside the gene matches. Germline V gene sequence: CDR1 SGDLS, CDR2 YYNGEE. The CDR3 contains 18 residues.

This chain joins TRBV28 and TRBJ2-4; 7 nucleotides match TRBD1. In germline, CDR1 is MDHEN, CDR2 SYDVKM. CDR3 length: 16 amino acids. Trimming at V came to 4 bases and at J to 0 bases, leaving 6 bases not matched to a gene. DNA of the CDR3: TGTGCCAGCAGTTCTACAGGGGCGGGAGCCAAAAACATTCAGTACTTC. Amino acids: CASSSTGAGAKNIQYF.

J is TRBJ2-3 and V is TRBV5-4; TRBD2 aligns across 8 bases. The V gene's germline CDR1 is SGHNT and CDR2 YYREEE (reference sequence). Trimming cost V 3 bases and J 1 base; bases outside gene matches: 4. The CDR3 totals 15 residues. CDR3 nucleotides: TGTGCCAGCAGCTCAGCGGGAGAGGGCACAGATACGCAGTATTTT. This translates into CASSSAGEGTDTQYF.

This clonotype has just a few counts. The rearrangement uses TRBV7-2 and TRBJ1-6, with TRBD1 matching over 7 bases. The V gene's germline CDR1 is SGHTA and CDR2 FQGNSA. V lost 7 bases, J lost 4 bases, and 10 bases stayed unmatched. This CDR3 spans 16 amino acids. This chain's CDR3 is CASTSQGGTYNSPLHF. The CDR3 DNA follows: TGTGCCAGCACCAGCCAGGGGGGGACTTATAATTCACCCCTCCACTTT.